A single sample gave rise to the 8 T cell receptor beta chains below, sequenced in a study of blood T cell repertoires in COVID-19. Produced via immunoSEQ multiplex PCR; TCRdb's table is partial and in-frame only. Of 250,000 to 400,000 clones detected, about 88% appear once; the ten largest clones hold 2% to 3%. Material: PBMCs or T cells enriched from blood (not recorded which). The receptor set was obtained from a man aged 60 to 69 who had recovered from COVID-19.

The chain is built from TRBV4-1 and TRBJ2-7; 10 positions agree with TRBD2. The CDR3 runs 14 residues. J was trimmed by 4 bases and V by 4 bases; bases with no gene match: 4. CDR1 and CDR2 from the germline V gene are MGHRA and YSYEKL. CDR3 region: CASSRELAGYEQYF. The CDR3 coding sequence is TGCGCCAGCAGCCGAGAACTAGCGGGATACGAGCAGTACTTC.

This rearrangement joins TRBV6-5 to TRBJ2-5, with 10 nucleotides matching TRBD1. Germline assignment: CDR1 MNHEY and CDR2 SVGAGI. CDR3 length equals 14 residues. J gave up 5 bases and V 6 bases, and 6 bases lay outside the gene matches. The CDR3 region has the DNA TGTGCCAGCAGGCACGGGACAGGGGACGAGACCCAGTACTTC. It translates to CASRHGTGDETQYF.

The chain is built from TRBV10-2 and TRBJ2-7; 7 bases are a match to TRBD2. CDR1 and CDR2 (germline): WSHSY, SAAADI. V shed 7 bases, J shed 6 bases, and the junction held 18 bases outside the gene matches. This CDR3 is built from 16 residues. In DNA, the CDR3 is TGCGCCAGCACCCCGGGCGGCGGTGCGGGAGTTTCCGAGCAGTACTTC. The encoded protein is CASTPGGGAGVSEQYF.

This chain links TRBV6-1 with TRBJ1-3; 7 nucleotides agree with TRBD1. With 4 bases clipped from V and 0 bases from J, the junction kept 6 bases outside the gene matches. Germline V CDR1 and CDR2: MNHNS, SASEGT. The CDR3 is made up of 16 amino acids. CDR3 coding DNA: TGTGCCAGCAGTGGAGGGGGCCAAGTCTCTGGAAACACCATATATTTT. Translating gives CASSGGGQVSGNTIYF.

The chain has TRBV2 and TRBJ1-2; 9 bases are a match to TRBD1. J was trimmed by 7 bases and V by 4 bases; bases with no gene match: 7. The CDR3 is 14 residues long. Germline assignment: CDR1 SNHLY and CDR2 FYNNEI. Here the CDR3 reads CASSVRDRVSGYTF. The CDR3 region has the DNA TGTGCCAGCAGTGTACGGGACAGGGTATCTGGCTACACCTTC.

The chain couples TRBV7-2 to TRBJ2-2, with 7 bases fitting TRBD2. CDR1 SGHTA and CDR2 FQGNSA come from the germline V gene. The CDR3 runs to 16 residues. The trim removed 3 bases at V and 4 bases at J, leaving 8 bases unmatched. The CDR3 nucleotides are TGTGCCAGCAGCTTGAGATGGGGAGGGACCACCGGGGAGCTGTTTTTT. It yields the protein CASSLRWGGTTGELFF.

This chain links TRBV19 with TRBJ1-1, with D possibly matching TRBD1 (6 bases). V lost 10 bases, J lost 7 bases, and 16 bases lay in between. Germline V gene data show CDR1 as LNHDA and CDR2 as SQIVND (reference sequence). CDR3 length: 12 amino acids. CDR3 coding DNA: TGTGCCACCAAAGGACAGATTCATGAAGCTTTCTTT. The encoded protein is CATKGQIHEAFF.

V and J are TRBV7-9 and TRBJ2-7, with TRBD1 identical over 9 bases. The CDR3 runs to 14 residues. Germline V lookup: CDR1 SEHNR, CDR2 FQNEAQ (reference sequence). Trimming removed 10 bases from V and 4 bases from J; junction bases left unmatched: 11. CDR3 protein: CATDIVGQGYEQYF. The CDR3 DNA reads TGTGCCACCGATATAGTTGGACAGGGGTACGAGCAGTACTTC.